The rows below give T cell receptor beta chains drawn from one sample of a study of cytomegalovirus exposure and HLA in healthy donors. Sequencing was performed with immunoSEQ multiplex PCR; in TCRdb, only in-frame clones are kept and a portion is missing. The repertoire has fewer than 250,000 clones, around 79% of them found once; the top ten carry 1.8%. Specimen: PBMCs. Receptor source: a male donor in good health and CMV-seronegative. CDR3s include the opening cysteine and the closing phenylalanine or tryptophan. A D gene is named only where the DNA matches it firmly. Part of the rows lack a size; the others show once, few, many or a class for expanded clones.

size	V	J	D	CDR3	DNA
.	TRBV7-7	TRBJ2-5	TRBD2	CASSFGTGGPQETQYF	TGTGCCAGCAGCTTTGGTACGGGGGGGCCCCAAGAGACCCAGTACTTC
.	TRBV28	TRBJ2-5	.	CASSHQGLLVLKTQYF	TGTGCCAGCAGTCACCAGGGACTCCTAGTCCTAAAGACCCAGTACTTC
once	TRBV29-1	TRBJ2-7	.	CSVRGTGVSRTYEQYF	TGCAGCGTCCGGGGGACGGGAGTCTCGAGGACCTACGAGCAGTACTTC
.	TRBV6-5	TRBJ2-7	TRBD2	CASSRGTTRTYEQYF	TGTGCCAGCAGCCGAGGGACTACTCGAACTTACGAGCAGTACTTC
.	TRBV2	TRBJ2-3	TRBD1	CASREDRGFSTDTQYF	TGTGCCAGCAGGGAAGACAGGGGGTTTAGCACAGATACGCAGTATTTT
.	TRBV19	TRBJ2-3	TRBD1	CASSIRGRTDTQYF	TGTGCCAGTAGTATCAGGGGGCGCACAGATACGCAGTATTTT
few	TRBV19	TRBJ2-1	.	CASSIGRLSEQFF	TGTGCCAGTAGTATAGGGCGGCTCAGTGAGCAGTTCTTC
once	TRBV5-1	TRBJ1-1	TRBD1	CASSSQGANTEAFF	TGCGCCAGCAGCTCGCAGGGGGCGAACACTGAAGCTTTCTTT
.	TRBV7-2	TRBJ2-7	.	CASSLSQGDWYEQYF	TGTGCCAGCAGCTTATCACAGGGCGACTGGTACGAGCAGTACTTC
few	TRBV4-1	TRBJ1-1	.	CASSQDEVPNTEAFF	TGCGCCAGCAGCCAAGACGAGGTCCCGAACACTGAAGCTTTCTTT
.	TRBV6-5	TRBJ2-7	TRBD2	CASSPLAGGPYEQYF	TGTGCCAGCAGTCCCCTAGCGGGGGGGCCCTACGAGCAGTACTTC
.	TRBV28	TRBJ2-1	.	CASTGTYNEQFF	TGTGCCAGCACCGGTACCTACAATGAGCAGTTCTTC
.	TRBV19	TRBJ1-1	.	CASSHLRGRVTEAFF	TGTGCCAGTAGTCACCTCAGGGGCCGGGTCACTGAAGCTTTCTTT
.	TRBV7-7	TRBJ2-1	TRBD2	CASSSSGGASEQFF	TGTGCCAGCAGCTCTAGCGGGGGGGCCAGTGAGCAGTTCTTC
.	TRBV10-3	TRBJ2-3	.	CAISPVGTTDTQYF	TGTGCCATCAGTCCGGTAGGGACAACAGATACGCAGTATTTT
.	TRBV6-1	TRBJ2-1	TRBD2	CASSGGLAGGNEQFF	TGTGCCAGCAGCGGGGGACTAGCGGGAGGAAATGAGCAGTTCTTC
.	TRBV7-8	TRBJ1-5	.	CASRKARTGNQPQHF	TGTGCCAGCAGGAAGGCTCGGACAGGCAATCAGCCCCAGCATTTT
.	TRBV7-9	TRBJ2-7	.	CASSSPGQGLSYEQYF	TGTGCCAGCAGCTCCCCCGGGCAGGGGCTCTCCTACGAGCAGTACTTC
few	TRBV6-5	TRBJ1-1	TRBD1	CASSYLRGHTEAFF	TGTGCCAGCAGTTACCTCAGGGGGCATACTGAAGCTTTCTTT
.	TRBV6-5	TRBJ2-3	.	CASTLGYGTDTQYF	TGTGCCAGCACTCTCGGGTACGGCACAGATACGCAGTATTTT
.	TRBV4-3	TRBJ1-1	TRBD1	CASSQQGAPNTEAFF	TGCGCCAGCAGCCAACAGGGGGCTCCGAACACTGAAGCTTTCTTT
.	TRBV28	TRBJ1-2	.	CASSLLGQTGGYTF	TGTGCCAGCAGTTTATTAGGACAGACGGGGGGCTACACCTTC
.	TRBV9	TRBJ2-3	TRBD2	CASSVASGGFGTDTQYF	TGTGCCAGCAGCGTGGCTAGCGGGGGGTTTGGCACAGATACGCAGTATTTT
.	TRBV4-1	TRBJ1-4	.	CASSQTGTREKLFF	TGCGCCAGCAGCCAGACCGGGACTCGGGAAAAACTGTTTTTT
few	TRBV13	TRBJ2-7	.	CASSRQREYEQYF	TGTGCCAGCAGCCGACAGAGAGAATACGAGCAGTACTTC
.	TRBV6-5	TRBJ2-7	TRBD2	CASSYSPSGGTYEQYF	TGTGCCAGCAGTTACTCTCCCAGCGGGGGGACCTACGAGCAGTACTTC
.	TRBV6-1	TRBJ2-2	TRBD1	CASRTGGANTGELFF	TGTGCCAGCAGGACAGGGGGCGCGAACACCGGGGAGCTGTTTTTT
.	TRBV5-8	TRBJ2-1	TRBD2	CASSFTGLAGGPSYNEQFF	TGTGCCAGCAGCTTTACGGGACTAGCGGGGGGTCCCTCCTACAATGAGCAGTTCTTC
.	TRBV4-2	TRBJ2-7	TRBD1	CASSYQGASEYEQYF	TGTGCCAGCAGCTATCAGGGGGCCTCTGAATACGAGCAGTACTTC
.	TRBV29-1	TRBJ2-7	TRBD2	CSVEGGPPFSYEQYF	TGCAGCGTTGAGGGAGGGCCCCCCTTCTCCTACGAGCAGTACTTC
.	TRBV29-1	TRBJ2-2	TRBD2	CSIRLAGTANTGELFF	TGCAGCATACGACTAGCGGGGACCGCGAACACCGGGGAGCTGTTTTTT